Here is one T cell receptor (beta chain) with its context. What antigen it recognizes has not been identified. Nothing much larger sits one base from this clone, and base qualities are not available. Participants in the prospective study were aged 18 to 89 years, lived in about two dozen United States geographic areas, and enrolled through a virtual design. To assign participants to cohorts, the prospective study relied on clinical history that participants themselves reported in a screening survey and a study questionnaire. Mobile phlebotomists in the prospective study collected whole blood, serum and a nasopharyngeal or oropharyngeal swab from every participant. Prospective study participants could optionally give additional blood draws and questionnaires over a roughly two-month period. Prospective study blood samples were shipped either frozen or at room temperature before DNA extraction. The entry originates in a study of blood T cell repertoires in COVID-19 (dated by TCRdb to about 2020). Background on the whole study: Collaborator samples came from the United States, Italy and Spain and covered acute and convalescent phases of COVID-19. The samples were drawn from two sources: the first 160 participants of the ongoing ImmuneRACE study, and 1,200 or so subjects contributed by 6 global collaborators. The material from the prospective study consisted of cDNA or gDNA derived from T cells, B-cell-depleted T cells, or PBMCs. The repertoires were made available in a free public database intended to serve as a resource for research on the immune response to SARS-CoV-2. The sample metadata nearly always contained a de-identified subject ID, COVID-19 status, age in years and sex. Subjects who had been exposed to COVID-19, were actively infected with it, or had recovered from it provided the deeply sampled blood TCRbeta repertoires that made up the dataset. Where HLA class I and class II types were available, the types were taken from metadata supplied by the sample provider, not from assay-based typing. Study-wide conclusions, independent of this receptor: The quantity of clinical and demographic metadata differed by source and by participant and was supplied without curation.

TCRbeta CDR3 regions were amplified from genomic DNA using the immunoSEQ Assay, a bias-controlled multiplex PCR. The original methods were these. The number of nucleated cells in each sample was estimated by amplification of reference gene primers within the assay. To quantify the absolute abundance of each unique TCRbeta CDR3 rearrangement, sequence reads were collapsed and filtered. For each sample, productive Simpson clonality was calculated as the square root of Simpson's diversity index over productive rearrangements. This is the immuneACCESS table as TCRdb keeps it, with only in-frame sequences that have V and J called. A part of the clones is gone; compared with another copy, unresolved V genes explain less than half, and the rest is unexplained. Clone size and V and J calls were adopted from that table, with D and trimming inferred from the DNA. The sample table records a few hundred thousand clones; 80% to 90% of these occur just once. The ten biggest clones cover 10% of the sample.

The cysteine opens and the phenylalanine closes a CDR3 of 15 amino acids. Kept here is only the CDR3 DNA, which spans 45 bases and is read in frame from base 1. V ends up 0 bases short and J 8 bases short, with an unmatched junction base count of 4. CDR1 LGHDT and CDR2 YNNKEL are derived from the germline V gene (reference sequence). The clonotype was recovered from a young man with acute COVID-19. The chain links TRBV3-1 (or the pseudogene TRBV3-2) with TRBJ2-3; 11 nucleotides in the junction match TRBD2. Sequencing was done on a sample of PBMCs or T cells enriched from blood (not recorded which). The nucleotide sequence is given as TGTGCCAGCAGCCAAGATCCGCTAGCGGGGGGTACGCAGTATTTT. Its product reads: CASSQDPLAGGTQYF.